These T cell receptor beta chains were read from a single sample in a study of blood T cell repertoires in COVID-19. TCRdb's table, derived via immunoSEQ multiplex PCR, lists solely in-frame clones and lacks some. The sample includes 150,000 to 200,000 clones, roughly 83% of them seen just once. Sequencing used PBMCs or T cells enriched from blood (not recorded which). These receptors originate from a woman aged 60 to 75 who had recovered from COVID-19. The CDR3 runs from the conserved cysteine through the conserved F or W. The D gene is left open where the match is weak. Size is stated for part of the rows, as once, few or many counts, or as a class when the clone is expanded.

cdr3_aa: CASSFGYSNRGSDSGNTIYF
cdr3_nt: TGTGCCAGCAGCTTTGGGTACAGTAACCGGGGGAGCGACTCTGGAAACACCATATATTTT
v_call: TRBV5-5
clone_size: few
j_call: TRBJ1-3
d_call: NA

cdr3_aa: CASSSRQGRATNEKLFF
cdr3_nt: TGCGCCAGCAGCTCTCGACAGGGGAGGGCAACTAATGAAAAACTGTTTTTT
v_call: TRBV5-1
clone_size: NA
j_call: TRBJ1-4
d_call: TRBD1

cdr3_aa: CASSPGQGNWKNYGYTF
cdr3_nt: TGTGCCAGCAGCCCCGGACAGGGTAATTGGAAAAACTATGGCTACACCTTC
v_call: TRBV25-1
clone_size: NA
j_call: TRBJ1-2
d_call: TRBD1

cdr3_aa: CASSLSFGEATEAFF
cdr3_nt: TGTGCCAGCAGCTTATCATTCGGGGAGGCCACTGAAGCTTTCTTT
v_call: TRBV7-9
clone_size: NA
j_call: TRBJ1-1
d_call: NA

cdr3_aa: CASSRGQGSNTGELFF
cdr3_nt: TGTGCCAGCAGCCGGGGACAGGGCTCGAACACCGGGGAGCTGTTTTTT
v_call: TRBV3-1/TRBV3-2
clone_size: NA
j_call: TRBJ2-2
d_call: TRBD1

cdr3_aa: CASSLAGFGETQYF
cdr3_nt: TGCGCCAGCAGCTTGGCGGGGTTTGGGGAGACCCAGTACTTC
v_call: TRBV5-1
clone_size: few
j_call: TRBJ2-5
d_call: NA

cdr3_aa: CASSFSPSGTGELFF
cdr3_nt: TGTGCCAGCAGCTTCAGTCCTAGCGGGACTGGGGAGCTGTTTTTT
v_call: TRBV5-6
clone_size: NA
j_call: TRBJ2-2
d_call: TRBD2

cdr3_aa: CAWRRESGNTNYGYTF
cdr3_nt: TGTGCCTGGAGAAGGGAGTCGGGGAATACAAACTATGGCTACACCTTC
v_call: TRBV30
clone_size: NA
j_call: TRBJ1-2
d_call: NA

cdr3_aa: CATSRGGQGNTEAFF
cdr3_nt: TGTGCCACCAGCAGAGGGGGACAGGGGAACACTGAAGCTTTCTTT
v_call: TRBV15
clone_size: few
j_call: TRBJ1-1
d_call: TRBD1

cdr3_aa: CATSQSGTSGGLNTGELFF
cdr3_nt: TGTGCCACCAGCCAGTCCGGGACTAGCGGGGGGCTAAACACCGGGGAGCTGTTTTTT
v_call: TRBV15
clone_size: many
j_call: TRBJ2-2
d_call: TRBD2

cdr3_aa: CASTGLAGRNEQFF
cdr3_nt: TGCGCCAGCACCGGACTAGCGGGTAGGAATGAGCAGTTCTTC
v_call: TRBV5-1
clone_size: NA
j_call: TRBJ2-1
d_call: TRBD2

cdr3_aa: CASSIATGMNTEAFF
cdr3_nt: TGTGCCAGTAGTATAGCGACAGGGATGAACACTGAAGCTTTCTTT
v_call: TRBV19
clone_size: NA
j_call: TRBJ1-1
d_call: TRBD1

cdr3_aa: CASSPGLEVGEQYF
cdr3_nt: TGCGCCAGCAGCCCGGGACTAGAGGTAGGCGAGCAGTACTTC
v_call: TRBV5-1
clone_size: NA
j_call: TRBJ2-7
d_call: TRBD2

cdr3_aa: CASSLGRPGNYGYTF
cdr3_nt: TGTGCCAGCAGTTTAGGTCGGCCGGGGAACTATGGCTACACCTTC
v_call: TRBV28
clone_size: NA
j_call: TRBJ1-2
d_call: NA

cdr3_aa: CASSPPSGRGGNGELFF
cdr3_nt: TGTGCCAGCAGCCCCCCTAGCGGGAGGGGCGGTAACGGGGAGCTGTTTTTT
v_call: TRBV27
clone_size: NA
j_call: TRBJ2-2
d_call: TRBD2

cdr3_aa: CASSQDRGRNEQFF
cdr3_nt: TGCGCCAGCAGCCAAGATAGGGGCCGCAATGAGCAGTTCTTC
v_call: TRBV4-1
clone_size: NA
j_call: TRBJ2-1
d_call: NA

cdr3_aa: CASSVGGSSYEQYF
cdr3_nt: TGTGCCAGCAGTGTAGGCGGTAGCTCCTACGAGCAGTACTTC
v_call: TRBV2
clone_size: NA
j_call: TRBJ2-7
d_call: NA

cdr3_aa: CASSGSSYEQYF
cdr3_nt: TGTGCCAGCAGCGGTAGCTCCTACGAGCAGTACTTC
v_call: TRBV12-3/TRBV12-4
clone_size: NA
j_call: TRBJ2-7
d_call: NA

cdr3_aa: CASSPTLAGLAGAHEQFF
cdr3_nt: TGTGCCAGTAGTCCCACCCTCGCGGGACTAGCGGGAGCCCATGAGCAGTTCTTC
v_call: TRBV19
clone_size: NA
j_call: TRBJ2-1
d_call: TRBD2

cdr3_aa: CASSPGLNTEAFF
cdr3_nt: TGTGCCAGCAGCCCGGGGTTGAACACTGAAGCTTTCTTT
v_call: TRBV3-1/TRBV3-2
clone_size: NA
j_call: TRBJ1-1
d_call: NA

cdr3_aa: CASGGGGRTDTQYF
cdr3_nt: TGTGCCAGCGGAGGCGGGGGCCGCACAGATACGCAGTATTTT
v_call: TRBV5-4
clone_size: NA
j_call: TRBJ2-3
d_call: NA

cdr3_aa: CASSAATSGTAYEQYF
cdr3_nt: TGTGCCAGCAGCGCCGCGACTAGCGGGACCGCCTACGAGCAGTACTTC
v_call: TRBV7-9
clone_size: NA
j_call: TRBJ2-7
d_call: TRBD2

cdr3_aa: CASSLTGTSGSYEQYF
cdr3_nt: TGTGCCAGCAGCTTAACCGGGACTAGCGGCTCCTACGAGCAGTACTTC
v_call: TRBV7-2
clone_size: NA
j_call: TRBJ2-7
d_call: TRBD2

cdr3_aa: CASRLQGNTEAFF
cdr3_nt: TGTGCCAGCAGGCTACAGGGGAACACTGAAGCTTTCTTT
v_call: TRBV6-5
clone_size: NA
j_call: TRBJ1-1
d_call: NA

cdr3_aa: CASSLGQGYEQYF
cdr3_nt: TGTGCCAGCAGTTTAGGACAGGGCTACGAGCAGTACTTC
v_call: TRBV12-3/TRBV12-4
clone_size: NA
j_call: TRBJ2-7
d_call: TRBD1

cdr3_aa: CASSGSGTGGYQPQHF
cdr3_nt: TGTGCCAGCAGTGGATCCGGGACAGGGGGCTATCAGCCCCAGCATTTT
v_call: TRBV6-1
clone_size: NA
j_call: TRBJ1-5
d_call: TRBD1

cdr3_aa: CAWRGELVGEKLFF
cdr3_nt: TGTGCCTGGCGGGGGGAGTTGGTTGGGGAAAAACTGTTTTTT
v_call: TRBV30
clone_size: NA
j_call: TRBJ1-4
d_call: NA

cdr3_aa: CASSLVVSTDTQYF
cdr3_nt: TGTGCCAGCAGCTTAGTAGTTAGCACAGATACGCAGTATTTT
v_call: TRBV7-2
clone_size: few
j_call: TRBJ2-3
d_call: NA

cdr3_aa: CASSSSGGLNTEAFF
cdr3_nt: TGTGCCAGCAGCTCATCCGGGGGACTGAACACTGAAGCTTTCTTT
v_call: TRBV11-2
clone_size: NA
j_call: TRBJ1-1
d_call: NA

cdr3_aa: CASSETGYTEAFF
cdr3_nt: TGTGCCAGCAGTGAAACAGGGTACACTGAAGCTTTCTTT
v_call: TRBV25-1
clone_size: NA
j_call: TRBJ1-1
d_call: NA